This T cell receptor beta chain came from a study of siplizumab effects on memory and regulatory T cells. This clone was detected only once. Its antigen is as yet unknown. Study-level points and caveats: Naive T cells seemed more diverse than memory cells and seemed major alloresponse contributors. Phenotypic classification as naive or memory proved unattainable for roughly 75-95% of proliferating CD4+ or CD8+ clones.

Germline V lookup: CDR1 SNHLY, CDR2 FYNNEI. This CDR3 region has 14 residues. With V trimmed by 6 bases and J by 6 bases, 7 bases remained unmatched. Generated by immunoSEQ multiplex PCR, the TCRdb table keeps only in-frame clones and is missing some. Among more than 50,000 clones listed, about 92% were seen once. V and J are TRBV2 and TRBJ1-1; 10 positions agree with TRBD1. The material sequenced was CD8+ T cells sorted from blood. The sequence was collected from a human donor in good health. The CDR3 DNA is TGTGCCAGCAGGGGGGACAGGGGTTCGTCTGAAGCTTTCTTT. Its translation: CASRGDRGSSEAFF.